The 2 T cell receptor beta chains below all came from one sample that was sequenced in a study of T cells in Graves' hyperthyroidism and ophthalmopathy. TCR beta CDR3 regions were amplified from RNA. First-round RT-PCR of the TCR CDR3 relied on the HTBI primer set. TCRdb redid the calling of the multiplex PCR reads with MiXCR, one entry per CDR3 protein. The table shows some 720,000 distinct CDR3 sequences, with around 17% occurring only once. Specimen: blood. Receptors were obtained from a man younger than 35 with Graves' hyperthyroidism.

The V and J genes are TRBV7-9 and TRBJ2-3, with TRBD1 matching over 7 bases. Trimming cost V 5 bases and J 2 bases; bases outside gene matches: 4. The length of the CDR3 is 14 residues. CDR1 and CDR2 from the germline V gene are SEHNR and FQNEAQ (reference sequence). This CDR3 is CASSAGQDTDTQYF. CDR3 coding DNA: TGTGCCAGCAGCGCAGGACAGGACACAGATACGCAGTATTTT.

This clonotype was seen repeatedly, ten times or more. DNA of the CDR3: TGTGCCAGCAGCCAACAAGGGGGATACACTGAAGCTTTCTTT. It specifies CASSQQGGYTEAFF. The chain recombines TRBV3-1 with TRBJ1-1, with D possibly being TRBD1 (6 bases). From germline, CDR1 is LGHDT and CDR2 YNNKEL (reference sequence). Trimming removed 2 bases from V and 3 bases from J, with 10 bases in between. The CDR3 contains 14 residues.